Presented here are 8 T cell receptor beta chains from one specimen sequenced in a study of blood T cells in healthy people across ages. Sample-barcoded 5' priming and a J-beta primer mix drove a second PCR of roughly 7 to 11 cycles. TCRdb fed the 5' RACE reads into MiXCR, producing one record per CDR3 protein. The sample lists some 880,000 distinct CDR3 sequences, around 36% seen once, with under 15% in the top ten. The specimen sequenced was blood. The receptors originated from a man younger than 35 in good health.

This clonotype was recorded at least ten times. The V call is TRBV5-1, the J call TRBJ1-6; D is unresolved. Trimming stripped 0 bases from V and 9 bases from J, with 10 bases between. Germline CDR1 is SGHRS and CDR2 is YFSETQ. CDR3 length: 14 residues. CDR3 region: CASSLEQRSSPLHF. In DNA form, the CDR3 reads TGCGCCAGCAGCTTGGAGCAACGGAGTTCACCCCTCCACTTT.

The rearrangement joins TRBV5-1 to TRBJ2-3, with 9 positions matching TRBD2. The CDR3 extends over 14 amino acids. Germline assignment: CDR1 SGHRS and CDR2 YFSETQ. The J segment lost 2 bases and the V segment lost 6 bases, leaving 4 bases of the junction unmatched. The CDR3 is CASTTSGYTDTQYF. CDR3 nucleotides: TGCGCCAGCACGACTAGCGGATACACAGATACGCAGTATTTT.

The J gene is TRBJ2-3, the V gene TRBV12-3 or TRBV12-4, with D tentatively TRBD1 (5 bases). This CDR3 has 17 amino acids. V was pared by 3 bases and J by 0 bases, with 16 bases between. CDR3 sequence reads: CASSFQLTEVSTDTQYF. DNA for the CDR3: TGTGCCAGCAGTTTCCAGTTGACAGAAGTGAGCACAGATACGCAGTATTTT.

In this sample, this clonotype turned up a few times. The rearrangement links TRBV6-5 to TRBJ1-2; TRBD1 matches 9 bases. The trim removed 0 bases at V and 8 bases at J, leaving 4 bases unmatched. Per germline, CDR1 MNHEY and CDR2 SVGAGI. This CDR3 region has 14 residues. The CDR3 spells CASSYSGTGPGYTF. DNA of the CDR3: TGTGCCAGCAGTTACTCCGGGACAGGGCCCGGCTACACCTTC.

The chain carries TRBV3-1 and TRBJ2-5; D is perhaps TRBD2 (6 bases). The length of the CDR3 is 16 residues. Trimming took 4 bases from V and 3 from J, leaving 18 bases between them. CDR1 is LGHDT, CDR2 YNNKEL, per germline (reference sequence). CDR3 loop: CASSPYFRGKEETQYF. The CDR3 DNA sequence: TGTGCCAGCAGCCCCTACTTTCGGGGGAAGGAAGAGACCCAGTACTTC.

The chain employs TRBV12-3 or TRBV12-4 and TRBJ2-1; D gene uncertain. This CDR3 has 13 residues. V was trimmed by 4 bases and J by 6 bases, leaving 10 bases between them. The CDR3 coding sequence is TGTGCCAGCAGTTACGGGTGGGGCAATGAGCAGTTCTTC. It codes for CASSYGWGNEQFF.

CDR3 sequence (DNA): TGTGCCACCGAAATGACTCCCGCCAGCACAGATACGCAGTATTTT. Its translation is CATEMTPASTDTQYF. The J gene is TRBJ2-3, the V gene TRBV11-2; D unclear. CDR3 length equals 15 residues. The germline V and J ends were trimmed by 10 bases and 0 bases, with 17 bases remaining between them. From germline, CDR1 is SGHAT and CDR2 FQNNGV. Combining the CDR3 with reference TRBV11-2 and TRBJ2-3 gives the whole variable domain EAGVAQSPRYKIIEKRQSVAFWCNPISGHATLYWYQQILGQGPKLLIQFQNNGVVDDSQLPKDRFSAERLKGVDSTLKIQPAKLEDSAVYLCATEMTPASTDTQYFGPGTRLTVL.

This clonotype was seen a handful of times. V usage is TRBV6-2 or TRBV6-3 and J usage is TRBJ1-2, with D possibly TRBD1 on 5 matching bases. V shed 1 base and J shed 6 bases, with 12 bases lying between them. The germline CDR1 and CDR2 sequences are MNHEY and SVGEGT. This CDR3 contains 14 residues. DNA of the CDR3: TGTGCCAGCAGTTACTGGGGGACCCAGAATGGCTACACCTTC. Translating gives CASSYWGTQNGYTF.